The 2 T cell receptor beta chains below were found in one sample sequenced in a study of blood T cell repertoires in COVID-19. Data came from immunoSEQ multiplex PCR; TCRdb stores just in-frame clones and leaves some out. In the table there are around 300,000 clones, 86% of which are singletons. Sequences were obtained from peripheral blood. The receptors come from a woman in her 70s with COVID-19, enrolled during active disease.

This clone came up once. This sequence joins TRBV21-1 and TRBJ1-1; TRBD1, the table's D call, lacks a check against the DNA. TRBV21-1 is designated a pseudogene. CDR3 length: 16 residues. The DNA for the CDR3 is TGTGCCAGCAGCGCCAAAAGACACCCGATGAACACTGAAGCTTTCTTT. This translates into CASSAKRHPMNTEAFF.

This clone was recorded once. The CDR3 bases are TGTGCCAGCAGCTTCCTCATTGACAGGGGCGAGATCTCCTACGAGCAGTACTTC. As protein: CASSFLIDRGEISYEQYF. The chain is built from TRBV7-2 and TRBJ2-7; 8 positions match TRBD1. The germline V gene encodes CDR1 SGHTA and CDR2 FQGNSA. Germline trimming cut 3 bases from V and 0 bases from J; bases unmatched to any gene: 13. CDR3 length: 18 amino acids.